Listed below are T cell receptor beta chains from one sample, sequenced in a study of shared clonotypes between healthy human individuals. The assay was immunoSEQ multiplex PCR, and TCRdb's table has in-frame clones only and misses some. The sample lists roughly 2.2 million clones, 85% to 95% occurring once. The sample comprised naive CD4+ T cells from PBMCs. The receptors stem from a man younger than 35 in good health. Some clones in this sample may be carry-over from other donors' samples. Each CDR3 is given with its conserved first and last residue. The D gene is left open where the match is weak. Size tells how often a clone was seen (once, few, many) or the class of an expanded clone, and some rows leave it out.

d_call,v_call,clone_size,j_call,cdr3_nt,cdr3_aa
TRBD2,TRBV28,.,TRBJ2-1,TGTGCCAGCAGTTTCCGGAAGCGGGGTGTGTGGAATGAGCAGTTCTTC,CASSFRKRGVWNEQFF
.,TRBV28,few,TRBJ1-1,TGTGCCAGCAGTGCGGGGACTGAAGCTTTCTTT,CASSAGTEAFF
.,TRBV5-1,.,TRBJ2-7,TGCGCCAGCAGCTCTTGGGAACCTTCCTACGAGCAGTACTTC,CASSSWEPSYEQYF
TRBD1,TRBV5-8,.,TRBJ1-2,TGTGCCAGCAGCTCAATATCCCCCGGACAGGGAACTGGCTACACCTTC,CASSSISPGQGTGYTF
TRBD2,TRBV28,.,TRBJ2-5,TGTGCCAGCAGTGGACTTCTGGGAGGGCAGGAGACCCAGTACTTC,CASSGLLGGQETQYF
TRBD2,TRBV25-1,.,TRBJ2-5,TGTGCCAGCAGTGATGGGACTAGCGGGTTACAAGAGACCCAGTACTTC,CASSDGTSGLQETQYF
TRBD1,TRBV4-3,.,TRBJ1-1,TGCGCCAGCAGCCAAGTTCCGAACAGGGGTTCCCATGAAGCTTTCTTT,CASSQVPNRGSHEAFF
.,TRBV5-8,.,TRBJ2-5,TGTGCCAGCAGCTTGGGGACAGGCGGGGGGCAAGAGACCCAGTACTTC,CASSLGTGGGQETQYF
.,TRBV5-1,once,TRBJ1-2,TGCGCCAGCAGCTTGTTACAGTCCAACTATGGCTACACCTTC,CASSLLQSNYGYTF
.,TRBV6-1,.,TRBJ1-3,TGTGCCAGCAGTGAAAGGCCTGGGGGCGGAAACACCATATATTTT,CASSERPGGGNTIYF
.,TRBV6-6,.,TRBJ1-1,TGTGCCAGCAGTTACGTGGTGGACACTGAAGCTTTCTTT,CASSYVVDTEAFF
TRBD2,TRBV7-9,once,TRBJ2-5,TGTGCCAGCAGCTTGAGGGCGGGAGAAGAGACCCAGTACTTC,CASSLRAGEETQYF
.,TRBV7-8,.,TRBJ2-1,TGTGCCAGCAGCGTATTACAGGGCAATGAGCAGTTCTTC,CASSVLQGNEQFF
.,TRBV11-2,.,TRBJ2-3,TGTGCCAGCAGCTTAGATGGGACAGATACGCAGTATTTT,CASSLDGTDTQYF
.,TRBV5-6,.,TRBJ1-1,TGTGCCAGCAGTCTCGGTCCCCGGAACACTGAAGCTTTCTTT,CASSLGPRNTEAFF
TRBD2,TRBV5-1,.,TRBJ2-1,TGCGCCAGCAGTACGGCGGGAGGGTCCTACAATGAGCAGTTCTTC,CASSTAGGSYNEQFF
.,TRBV27,.,TRBJ2-3,TGTGCCAGCAGTTTATCTAAATGGGCAGATACGCAGTATTTT,CASSLSKWADTQYF
TRBD2,TRBV6-1,.,TRBJ2-3,TGTGCCAGCAGTGAAGCGTGGGCTAGCGGGAGACCAGATACGCAGTATTTT,CASSEAWASGRPDTQYF
TRBD1,TRBV6-1,.,TRBJ2-3,TGTGCCAGCAGTGGTCAGGGGGCCCCAGATACGCAGTATTTT,CASSGQGAPDTQYF
TRBD2,TRBV7-2,.,TRBJ2-2,TGTGCCAGCAGCAAACGCCCCGGGACTAGCGATAACACCGGGGAGCTGTTTTTT,CASSKRPGTSDNTGELFF
.,TRBV13,.,TRBJ2-5,TGTGCCAGCAGCCCATCGGGGGCGAGCCAAGAGACCCAGTACTTC,CASSPSGASQETQYF
.,TRBV14,.,TRBJ1-2,TGTGCCAGCAGCCAGACAGCTTATGGCTACACCTTC,CASSQTAYGYTF
TRBD2,TRBV9,.,TRBJ2-7,TGTGCCAGCAGCCTGCTAGCGGGGGCCTTCTCCTACGAGCAGTACTTC,CASSLLAGAFSYEQYF
.,TRBV29-1,once,TRBJ1-1,TGCAGCGTTGAATTCCTGCTGGGGACTGAAGCTTTCTTT,CSVEFLLGTEAFF
.,TRBV11-1,.,TRBJ1-1,TGTGCCAGCAGCTTAAGTAAGAAGGGGATGAACACTGAAGCTTTCTTT,CASSLSKKGMNTEAFF
.,TRBV5-1,.,TRBJ2-5,TGCGCCAGCAGTAGGCTGGTGTCAGACCAAGAGACCCAGTACTTC,CASSRLVSDQETQYF
TRBD2,TRBV28,.,TRBJ2-3,TGTGCCAGCAGTCACCCTAGCGGGGGCACAGATACGCAGTATTTT,CASSHPSGGTDTQYF
.,TRBV29-1,.,TRBJ1-2,TGCAGCGCAACCGGGACACTCCCCACCGGCTACACCTTC,CSATGTLPTGYTF
TRBD1,TRBV6-1,once,TRBJ1-5,TGTGCCAGCAGTGAGTCCCACAGGGGACAGCCCCAGCATTTT,CASSESHRGQPQHF
.,TRBV9,.,TRBJ2-3,TGTGCCAGCAGCGTCGGGTCAGATACGCAGTATTTT,CASSVGSDTQYF
TRBD2,TRBV9,.,TRBJ2-7,TGTGCCAGCAGCGTAGAGCACGGACTAGCGGGGGACGAGCAGTACTTC,CASSVEHGLAGDEQYF
.,TRBV9,.,TRBJ1-3,TGTGCCAGCAGCGTAGCTGCCCCGGACTCTGGAAACACCATATATTTT,CASSVAAPDSGNTIYF